This entry lists 23 T cell receptor beta chains sequenced from one sample in a study of shared clonotypes between healthy human individuals. The assay was immunoSEQ multiplex PCR, and TCRdb's table has in-frame clones only and misses some. In the table there are some 1.4 million clones, 95% to 97% of which are singletons. Sequenced: naive CD4+ T cells sorted from blood. Subset given: CD45RA+ positively selected. These receptors all come from a man aged 25 to 40 in good health.

There are a few counts of this clone. Other DNA sequences of this sample code for an identical CDR3. The rearrangement joins TRBV19 to TRBJ2-7; no definite D call. Germline assignment: CDR1 LNHDA and CDR2 SQIVND (reference sequence). V was clipped by 4 bases and J by 1 base, with 5 bases between them. This CDR3 has 12 amino acids. CDR3 nucleotides: TGTGCCAGTAGTAGTGGTTCCTACGAGCAGTACTTC. As protein: CASSSGSYEQYF.

The chain uses TRBV9 and TRBJ1-1, with D uncertain. Trimming removed 0 bases at V and 0 bases at J, with 9 bases between. Per germline, CDR1 SGDLS and CDR2 YYNGEE. This CDR3 contains 15 residues. This CDR3 is CASSVAAELNTEAFF. CDR3 DNA: TGTGCCAGCAGCGTAGCTGCGGAGCTGAACACTGAAGCTTTCTTT.

The gene calls are TRBV7-9 and TRBJ2-1; the D gene is possibly TRBD2 (5 bases). CDR3 length: 12 amino acids. Germline V gene sequence: CDR1 SEHNR, CDR2 FQNEAQ (reference sequence). Trimming took off 5 bases at V and 10 bases at J, with 12 bases between the two ends. CDR3 amino acids: CASSRGFREQFF. CDR3 bases: TGTGCCAGCAGCCGAGGGTTCCGCGAGCAGTTCTTC.

The V call is TRBV28, the J call TRBJ2-7; D unresolved. The V end lost 2 bases, the J end lost 5 bases, and 10 bases lay between the germline ends. Germline V gene sequence: CDR1 MDHEN, CDR2 SYDVKM. This CDR3 has 13 residues. The CDR3 sequence: CASSLRVPDEQYF. The CDR3 coding sequence is TGTGCCAGCAGTTTACGGGTACCGGACGAGCAGTACTTC.

On this clone: Within the sample, other DNA sequences also encode this same CDR3. The gene calls are TRBV9 and TRBJ2-2; D remains unclear. The CDR3 is 13 amino acids. Per germline, CDR1 SGDLS and CDR2 YYNGEE. Trimming took 0 bases from V and 5 from J, leaving 5 bases between them. The DNA for the CDR3 is TGTGCCAGCAGCGTAGGTGTGACCGGGGAGCTGTTTTTT. It encodes CASSVGVTGELFF.

This chain uses TRBV6-5 with TRBJ1-1, with D perhaps TRBD1 (5 bases). The CDR3 has 13 residues. Germline lookup yields CDR1 MNHEY and CDR2 SVGAGI. Deletions cut 6 bases from V and 4 bases from J, with 12 bases between. This CDR3 is CASSQKTVTEAFF. CDR3 DNA: TGTGCCAGCAGCCAGAAGACAGTCACTGAAGCTTTCTTT.

V and J are TRBV5-1 and TRBJ2-1; D gene ambiguous. The V gene's germline CDR1 is SGHRS and CDR2 YFSETQ. Trimming took off 5 bases at V and 2 bases at J, with 14 bases between the two ends. The CDR3 runs 15 residues. The DNA of the CDR3 is TGCGCCAGCAGTAATATAGACGTACCCTACAATGAGCAGTTCTTC. Encoded protein: CASSNIDVPYNEQFF.

The CDR3 region has the DNA TGTGCCAGCAGCCAACCCACGGCTACGGTCCTGCGCGATGAGCAGTTCTTC. Its translation: CASSQPTATVLRDEQFF. The chain carries TRBV14 and TRBJ2-1; D ambiguous. This CDR3 is built from 17 residues. Germline assignment: CDR1 SGHDN and CDR2 FVKESK. V lost 2 bases and J lost 8, with 22 bases in between.

The genes are TRBV4-1 and TRBJ1-1; 9 bases fit TRBD1. The CDR3 is made up of 18 amino acids. With V trimmed by 2 bases and J by 1 base, 11 bases remained unmatched. Looked up from germline, CDR1 is MGHRA and CDR2 is YSYEKL. The CDR3 loop is CASSQKKGTGLRNTEAFF. In nucleotides, the CDR3 is TGCGCCAGCAGCCAAAAAAAGGGGACAGGGTTAAGGAACACTGAAGCTTTCTTT.

The chain is built from TRBV5-1 and TRBJ1-1; D remains ambiguous. The CDR3 length is 14 residues. With 1 base removed from V and 6 bases from J, the gap between germline ends came to 13 bases. The V gene's germline CDR1 is SGHRS and CDR2 YFSETQ. For the CDR3, the DNA is TGCGCCAGCAGCTTGTCTCCGACACGCCCTGAAGCTTTCTTT. Protein product: CASSLSPTRPEAFF.

The rearrangement links TRBV23-1 to TRBJ2-2; 8 bases are shared with TRBD2. TRBV23-1 is sorted into the ORF group, with uncertain function. Trimming removed 10 bases from V and 6 bases from J; junction bases left unmatched: 10. The CDR3 length is 14 residues. In DNA form, the CDR3 reads TGCGCCACGTTCGGGAGGGCCCGGCCCGGGGAGCTGTTTTTT. Residues: CATFGRARPGELFF.

This clone was picked up one time. V is TRBV4-1 and J is TRBJ2-3; TRBD2 matches at 8 bases. CDR1 MGHRA and CDR2 YSYEKL come from the germline V gene. The junction had 11 bases not matched to a gene; V was cut back by 1 base and J by 5 bases. This CDR3 comprises 17 residues. The CDR3 loop is CASSQGGKRESLDTQYF. The CDR3 nucleotides are TGCGCCAGCAGCCAAGGCGGAAAGCGGGAGTCGCTAGATACGCAGTATTTT.

Of note for this clone: Other DNA sequences in this sample translate to the same CDR3. This rearrangement joins TRBV9 to TRBJ1-4, with 9 bases matching TRBD1. The CDR3 has 15 residues. Trimming cost V 4 bases and J 7 bases; bases outside gene matches: 8. Per the germline V gene, CDR1 is SGDLS and CDR2 is YYNGEE. CDR3 loop: CASSTRDRAGEKLFF. In DNA, the CDR3 is TGTGCCAGCAGCACCCGGGACAGGGCGGGTGAAAAACTGTTTTTT.

The CDR3 DNA reads TGTGCCAGTAGTTGGGGGGGCGCCTCCTACGAGCAGTACTTC. Its protein is CASSWGGASYEQYF. This rearrangement joins TRBV19 to TRBJ2-7; D is perhaps TRBD2 (7 bases). This CDR3 comprises 14 residues. Germline CDR1 LNHDA, CDR2 SQIVND (reference sequence). V lost 5 bases and J lost 0, with 11 bases in between.

The chain links TRBV7-6 to TRBJ2-7; D gene ambiguous. CDR1 is SGHVS and CDR2 is FNYEAQ in the germline V gene. The CDR3 has 14 amino acids. Between the trimmed V and J ends, which lost 5 bases and 2 bases, there was a span of 13 bases. Here the CDR3 DNA reads TGTGCCAGCAGCCCCGCCCCGGCACCCTACGAGCAGTACTTC. It encodes CASSPAPAPYEQYF.

The chain recombines TRBV7-9 with TRBJ2-1; no definite D call. The V gene's germline CDR1 is SEHNR and CDR2 FQNEAQ (reference sequence). Trimming took off 5 bases at V and 10 bases at J, with 12 bases between the two ends. This CDR3 has 12 amino acids. This CDR3 is CASSPTLPEQFF. In DNA, the CDR3 is TGTGCCAGCAGCCCCACATTACCCGAGCAGTTCTTC.

This chain connects TRBV6-4 to TRBJ1-5; a possible D gene is TRBD1 (5 bases). The CDR3 consists of 19 residues. From germline, CDR1 is MRHNA and CDR2 SNTAGT. Trimming removed 5 bases at V and 4 bases at J, with 27 bases between. In nucleotides, the CDR3 is TGTGCCAGCAGTTCCTCGCCAGGGCCGAGCCGACCGGAGAATCAGCCCCAGCATTTT. Translation gives CASSSSPGPSRPENQPQHF.

The chain is built from TRBV9 and TRBJ1-1; 11 bases are a match to TRBD1. This CDR3 comprises 15 residues. CDR1 is SGDLS and CDR2 is YYNGEE in the germline V gene. The V segment lost 6 bases and the J segment 0 bases; nucleotides outside the gene matches: 4. The CDR3 region has the DNA TGTGCCAGCAAGGGACAGGGGGAGGTGAACACTGAAGCTTTCTTT. Translated: CASKGQGEVNTEAFF.

V gene TRBV7-2 combines with J gene TRBJ2-7; 8 bases align to TRBD1. Germline CDR1 reads SGHTA; CDR2 reads FQGNSA. This CDR3 contains 16 residues. With 7 bases clipped from V and 5 bases from J, the junction kept 16 bases outside the gene matches. This CDR3 is CASTGTGQGAFDEQYF. The CDR3 nucleotides are TGTGCCAGCACCGGAACGGGGCAGGGGGCATTCGACGAGCAGTACTTC. Variable domain in full (rest from reference TRBV7-2 and TRBJ2-7): GAGVSQSPSNKVTEKGKDVELRCDPISGHTALYWYRQSLGQGLEFLIYFQGNSAPDKSGLPSDRFSAERTGGSVSTLTIQRTQQEDSAVYLCASTGTGQGAFDEQYFGPGTRLTVT.

Comment on this clone: Other nucleotide sequences from this sample produce the same CDR3. The rearrangement joins TRBV7-2 to TRBJ1-2, with 7 bases aligning to TRBD1. Germline assignment: CDR1 SGHTA and CDR2 FQGNSA. V was clipped by 3 bases and J by 8 bases; unmatched bases: 6. This CDR3 contains 13 residues. CDR3 DNA sequence: TGTGCCAGCAGCTTGGGGAGGGGGCAAGGCTACACCTTC. Its translation is CASSLGRGQGYTF.

Of note for this clone: Additional DNA sequences in this sample encode the identical CDR3. V gene TRBV5-6 combines with J gene TRBJ2-3, with unresolved D. The V gene's germline CDR1 is SGHDT and CDR2 YYEEEE. Trimming pared 0 bases from V and 0 bases from J, leaving 2 bases between. CDR3 length equals 13 residues. CDR3 loop: CASSLASTDTQYF. CDR3 bases: TGTGCCAGCAGCTTGGCCAGCACAGATACGCAGTATTTT.

The chain joins TRBV7-9 to TRBJ2-7; D ambiguous. The germline CDR1 and CDR2 sequences are SEHNR and FQNEAQ (reference sequence). Trimming took off 1 base at V and 2 bases at J, with 9 bases between the two ends. CDR3 length: 14 amino acids. The CDR3 DNA reads TGTGCCAGCAGCTTAGTGCCAGGTACCTACGAGCAGTACTTC. This translates into CASSLVPGTYEQYF.

This rearrangement joins TRBV5-6 to TRBJ2-7; TRBD1 might be the D (5 bases). The germline V gene encodes CDR1 SGHDT and CDR2 YYEEEE. The V gene lost 4 bases and the J gene lost 4 bases, with 15 bases spanning the gap. The CDR3 has 14 residues. The CDR3 DNA reads TGTGCCAGCAGCCCAGGACATCTTTATTACGAGCAGTACTTC. Amino acid sequence: CASSPGHLYYEQYF.